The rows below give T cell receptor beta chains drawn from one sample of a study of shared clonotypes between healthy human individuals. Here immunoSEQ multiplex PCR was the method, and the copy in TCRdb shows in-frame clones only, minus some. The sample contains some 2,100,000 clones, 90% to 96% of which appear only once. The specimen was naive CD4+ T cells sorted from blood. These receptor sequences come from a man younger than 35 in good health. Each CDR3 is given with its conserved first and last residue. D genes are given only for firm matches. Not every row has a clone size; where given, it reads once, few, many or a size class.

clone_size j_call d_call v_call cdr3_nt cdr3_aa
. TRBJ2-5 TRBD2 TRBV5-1 TGCGCCAGCAGCTTGGCTGCGGGGGGACAAGAGACCCAGTACTTC CASSLAAGGQETQYF
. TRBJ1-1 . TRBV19 TGTGCCAGTGGTAGGGGTTCCACTGAAGCTTTCTTT CASGRGSTEAFF
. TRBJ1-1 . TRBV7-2 TGTGCCAGCAGTCGGATGTACGGGAGGGCTTCGAACACTGAAGCTTTCTTT CASSRMYGRASNTEAFF
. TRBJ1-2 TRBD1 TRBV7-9 TGTGCCAGCAGCCTGGGACAGGGGGACTATGGCTACACCTTC CASSLGQGDYGYTF
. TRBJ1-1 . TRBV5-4 TGTGCCAGCAGCTCCGACCTCCTGGGGACTGAAGCTTTCTTT CASSSDLLGTEAFF
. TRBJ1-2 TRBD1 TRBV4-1 TGCGCCAGCAGCCGAAACAGGGGGCTTGACTATGGCTACACCTTC CASSRNRGLDYGYTF
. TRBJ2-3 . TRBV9 TGTGCCAGCAGCGTAGCGGAGACTAGTTACACAGATACGCAGTATTTT CASSVAETSYTDTQYF
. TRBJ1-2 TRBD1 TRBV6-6 TGTGCCAGCAGGCCCCCGGGACAGGGAAACTATGGCTACACCTTC CASRPPGQGNYGYTF
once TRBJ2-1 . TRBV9 TGTGCCAGCAGCCCAACATCGACTAACAATGAGCAGTTCTTC CASSPTSTNNEQFF
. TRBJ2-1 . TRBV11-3 TGTGCCAGCAGCTTCGGCGAGGGTGAGCAGTTCTTC CASSFGEGEQFF
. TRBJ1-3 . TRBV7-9 TGTGCCAGCAGCTTAGGGTTCTCTGGAAACACCATATATTTT CASSLGFSGNTIYF
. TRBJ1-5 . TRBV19 TGTGCCAGTAATAGTGCGGTGCGAGGGCCCCAGCATTTT CASNSAVRGPQHF
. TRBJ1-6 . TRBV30 TGTGCCTGGAGTCGACAGGTGCTCGACCTCCACTTT CAWSRQVLDLHF
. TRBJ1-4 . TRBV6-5 TGTGCCAGCAGTTCGTTCGGGACAGAAAAACTGTTTTTT CASSSFGTEKLFF
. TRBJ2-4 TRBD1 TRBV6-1 TGTGCCAGCAAACCGGGACAGGGGGCAAACATTCAGTACTTC CASKPGQGANIQYF
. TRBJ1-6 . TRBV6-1 TGTGCCAGCCAGGACCCTGGATCCCTCCACTTT CASQDPGSLHF
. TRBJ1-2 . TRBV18 TGTGCCAGCTCACCACCGGTCAGCTCAAACTATGGCTACACCTTC CASSPPVSSNYGYTF
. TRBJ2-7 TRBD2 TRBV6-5 TGTGCCAGCAGACGCGCCCGGGACTACCTTTACGAGCAGTACTTC CASRRARDYLYEQYF
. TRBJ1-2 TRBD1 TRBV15 TGTGCCACCAGCAGGACAGGGGCGGTGGGCTACACCTTC CATSRTGAVGYTF
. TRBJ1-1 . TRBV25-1 TGTGCCAGCAGTGGACGGACGGTTAACACTGAAGCTTTCTTT CASSGRTVNTEAFF
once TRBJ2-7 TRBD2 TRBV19 TGTGCCAGTAGTATGCTAGCGGGGTCCTACGAGCAGTACTTC CASSMLAGSYEQYF
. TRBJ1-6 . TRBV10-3 TGTGCCATCAGTGTGGAGGGGAATTCACCCCTCCACTTT CAISVEGNSPLHF
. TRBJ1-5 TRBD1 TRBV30 TGTGCCTGGACCTCAACCGGGACAGATCAGCCCCAGCATTTT CAWTSTGTDQPQHF
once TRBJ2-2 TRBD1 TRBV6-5 TGTGCCAGCAGTTCGGGACAGGGGTTTTCCGGGGAGCTGTTTTTT CASSSGQGFSGELFF
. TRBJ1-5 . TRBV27 TGTGCCAGCAGTCCCAGGGATCAGCCCCAGCATTTT CASSPRDQPQHF
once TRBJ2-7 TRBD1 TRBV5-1 TGCGCCAGCAGCTTGGATGTTTTCGGGACAGGGGTCGAGCAGTACTTC CASSLDVFGTGVEQYF
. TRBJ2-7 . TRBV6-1 TGTGCCAGCCGAATCCCCCGGGAGTCCTACGAGCAGTACTTC CASRIPRESYEQYF
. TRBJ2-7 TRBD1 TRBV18 TGTGCCAGCTCACCAGCCCAGGGGGCTGGCGAGCAGTACTTC CASSPAQGAGEQYF
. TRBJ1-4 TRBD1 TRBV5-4 TGTGCCAGCAGGGCCGGGACAGGGAACGAAAAACTGTTTTTT CASRAGTGNEKLFF
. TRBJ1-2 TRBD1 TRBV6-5 TGTGCCAGCAGTTCCCGGACGACAGGGGGCCCCTATGGCTACACCTTC CASSSRTTGGPYGYTF
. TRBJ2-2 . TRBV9 TGTGCCAGCAGCGTCAGGGTCAACACCGGGGAGCTGTTTTTT CASSVRVNTGELFF
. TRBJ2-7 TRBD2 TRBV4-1 TGCGCCAGCAGCCTCGGACTAGCGGGAACCTACGAGCAGTACTTC CASSLGLAGTYEQYF